Sequencing of this T cell receptor (beta chain) was carried out in a study of T-cell memory formation after mild COVID-19. As to this clonotype: Its cognate antigen is unknown.

One entry per CDR3 protein results from TCRdb running MiXCR on the 5' RACE reads. The table shows more than 150,000 distinct CDR3 sequences, with approximately 18% occurring only once. Study-level findings and limits: A subset of responding clones appeared in pre-infection memory, suggesting cross-reactive memory joined.

CDR3 length equals 17 residues. V trimming: 6 bases; J trimming: 0 bases; junction bases outside the gene matches: 13. This sequence joins TRBV12-3 or TRBV12-4 and TRBJ1-2, with 7 nucleotides matching TRBD1. The sample was PBMCs or a T cell subset sorted from them (not recorded which). The receptor was isolated from a young man who had mild COVID-19 (a few samples of this study predate the infection). Cell type and time point are not known. The CDR3 bases are TGTGCCAGCAGACTCGAATGGGACAGTTTTACTAACTATGGCTACACCTTC. Its translation: CASRLEWDSFTNYGYTF.